Below are 13 T cell receptor beta chains sequenced from a single sample in a study of molecular identifiers for immune sequencing clone quantification. A single record per CDR3 protein comes from TCRdb applying MiXCR to the PCR reads. The sample has about 640,000 distinct CDR3 sequences, 15% to 20% seen once; the top ten hold under 0.95%. The sequenced material came from naive CD8+ T cells from blood, with Jurkat cell RNA spiked in. Subset given: FACS-sorted CD8+CD4-CCR7+CD45RA+ naive T cells. The source of these receptors is a human donor in good health. Some libraries in this study had Jurkat cell RNA spiked in.

In its sample, this clonotype was seen a few times. V usage is TRBV28 and J usage is TRBJ2-5, with TRBD2 matching over 14 bases. With 2 bases clipped from V and 5 bases from J, the junction kept 4 bases outside the gene matches. The CDR3 covers 16 residues. Germline loops: CDR1 MDHEN, CDR2 SYDVKM. The CDR3 protein is CASSLLTSGRGETQYF. The DNA of the CDR3 is TGTGCCAGCAGTTTACTGACTAGCGGGAGGGGTGAGACCCAGTACTTC.

This clonotype was observed at least ten times. The rearrangement uses TRBV6-6 and TRBJ1-2; 7 bases line up with TRBD1. The CDR3 extends over 12 amino acids. V gave up 9 bases and J gave up 4 bases; unmatched junction bases: 5. Germline CDR1 MNHNY, CDR2 SVGAGI (reference sequence). For the CDR3, the DNA is TGTGCCAGTTCGGACAGGTCCTATGGCTACACCTTC. Translating gives CASSDRSYGYTF.

As concerns this clonotype: This clone may be a read error of a much larger clone one base away. V is TRBV5-3 and J is TRBJ1-1, with D perhaps matching TRBD1 (5 bases). TRBV5-3 is classed as an ORF, of uncertain function. The V and J ends lost 8 bases and 6 bases respectively, with 23 bases between them. The CDR3 has 15 residues. The CDR3 sequence: CASSPSPGFRAEAFF. CDR3 sequence (DNA): TGTGCCAGCAGTCCCAGTCCAGGGTTTAGAGCTGAAGCTTTCTTT.

The rearrangement uses TRBV9 and TRBJ2-3; no definite D call. Germline V lookup: CDR1 SGDLS, CDR2 YYNGEE. The CDR3 is 13 residues long. Deletions cut 5 bases from V and 1 base from J, with 8 bases between. CDR3 DNA sequence: TGTGCCAGCAGTGAAGACGGCACAGATACGCAGTATTTT. Residues: CASSEDGTDTQYF.

This clonotype turned up a few times. The rearrangement links TRBV11-2 to TRBJ2-1; D possibly corresponds to TRBD1 (7 bases). Between the trimmed V and J ends, which lost 4 bases and 10 bases, there was a span of 23 bases. Germline V gene sequence: CDR1 SGHAT, CDR2 FQNNGV. This CDR3 has 16 residues. The chain's CDR3 is CASSSPRGAAGDEQFF. The CDR3 coding sequence is TGTGCCAGCAGCTCGCCCAGGGGGGCGGCTGGAGACGAGCAGTTCTTC. Full variable domain (rest looked up from reference TRBV11-2 and TRBJ2-1): EAGVAQSPRYKIIEKRQSVAFWCNPISGHATLYWYQQILGQGPKLLIQFQNNGVVDDSQLPKDRFSAERLKGVDSTLKIQPAKLEDSAVYLCASSSPRGAAGDEQFFGPGTRLTVL.

This clonotype has a count of ten or more. The CDR3 is CASSSLLARANTGELFF. The DNA for the CDR3 is TGTGCCAGCAGCTCCTTACTGGCCAGGGCGAACACCGGGGAGCTGTTTTTT. The chain combines TRBV7-9 with TRBJ2-2; D is possibly TRBD1 (5 bases). The CDR3 length is 17 residues. V was cut by 4 bases and J by 0 bases, with 15 bases left in between. Germline CDR1 and CDR2: SEHNR and FQNEAQ (reference sequence).

Notes on this clonotype: A much larger clone lies one base from this, so it may be a read error. The chain recombines TRBV2 with TRBJ1-4; no clear D gene. CDR1 is SNHLY and CDR2 is FYNNEI in the germline V gene. The CDR3 is 13 amino acids. The CDR3 DNA is TGTGCCAGCAGTCTACAGCATAATGGAAAACTGTTTTTT. Translation gives CASSLQHNGKLFF.

In its sample, this clonotype was seen a few times. V gene TRBV15 combines with J gene TRBJ1-2, with TRBD1 matching 8 bases. The CDR3 consists of 16 residues. In germline, CDR1 is LNHNV, CDR2 YYDKDF (reference sequence). Trimming took 5 bases from V and 6 from J; bases not matched to a gene: 14. The CDR3 coding sequence is TGTGCCACCAGCCCACGGGGGACAGGAGCAATTGATGGCTACACCTTC. This codes for CATSPRGTGAIDGYTF.

The rearrangement joins TRBV15 to TRBJ1-5; D may be TRBD1 (6 bases). This CDR3 is built from 14 residues. Germline values: CDR1 LNHNV, CDR2 YYDKDF (reference sequence). V was shortened by 4 bases and J by 1 base, with 8 bases between the two germline ends. The CDR3 loop is CATSIDRSNQPQHF. In nucleotides, the CDR3 is TGTGCCACCAGCATAGACAGGAGCAATCAGCCCCAGCATTTT. Together with reference TRBV15 and TRBJ1-5, the CDR3 gives the full variable domain: DAMVIQNPRYQVTQFGKPVTLSCSQTLNHNVMYWYQQKSSQAPKLLFHYYDKDFNNEADTPDNFQSRRPNTSFCFLDIRSPGLGDTAMYLCATSIDRSNQPQHFGDGTRLSIL.

This chain links TRBV27 with TRBJ2-3; TRBD2 agrees at 9 bases. The CDR3 is 15 amino acids. Germline loops: CDR1 MNHEY, CDR2 SMNVEV (reference sequence). The junction had 8 bases not matched to a gene; V was cut back by 6 bases and J by 4 bases. The CDR3 spells CASREGGGRADTQYF. The CDR3 bases are TGTGCCAGCAGGGAGGGGGGCGGGAGGGCAGATACGCAGTATTTT.

This clonotype was counted ten times or more. The rearrangement uses TRBV25-1 and TRBJ2-7; possible D gene TRBD2, 6 bases. Germline V gene data show CDR1 as MGHDK and CDR2 as SYGVNS. Between the trimmed V and J ends, which lost 0 bases and 7 bases, there was a span of 19 bases. This CDR3 is built from 16 residues. CDR3 residues: CASSEYEASVSKEQYF. The CDR3 region has the DNA TGTGCCAGCAGTGAATACGAGGCTAGCGTGTCGAAAGAGCAGTACTTC.

The chain recombines TRBV6-2 or TRBV6-3 with TRBJ2-7; TRBD2 agrees at 7 bases. This CDR3 is built from 14 residues. CDR1 and CDR2 from the germline V gene are MNHEY and SVGEGT. V shed 6 bases and J 2 bases; nucleotides not matched to a gene: 7. CDR3 in amino acids: CASSRGVPAYEQYF. In DNA, the CDR3 is TGTGCCAGCAGCCGGGGGGTGCCGGCCTACGAGCAGTACTTC.

This clonotype has at least ten counts. The rearrangement links TRBV12-3 or TRBV12-4 to TRBJ2-3; D perhaps matches TRBD1 (5 bases). V was cut by 6 bases and J by 0 bases, with 13 bases left in between. CDR3 length: 15 amino acids. The CDR3 coding sequence is TGTGCCAGCAGACCGACAGTAACCAGCACAGATACGCAGTATTTT. Its translation is CASRPTVTSTDTQYF.